These 30 T cell receptor beta chains came from one sample sequenced in a study of blood T cell repertoires in COVID-19. Generated by immunoSEQ multiplex PCR, the TCRdb table keeps only in-frame clones and is missing some. The data show under 150,000 clones, around 85% seen once. The sequenced sample consisted of peripheral blood. These receptors all come from a woman over 75 with acute or convalescent COVID-19.

The chain couples TRBV4-1 to TRBJ2-5, with TRBD1 matching over 7 bases. The CDR3 is 16 residues long. CDR1 is MGHRA, CDR2 YSYEKL, per germline. J gave up 5 bases and V 0 bases, and 9 bases lay outside the gene matches. The CDR3 sequence: CASSQDSTGAIETQYF. In DNA form, the CDR3 reads TGCGCCAGCAGCCAAGATAGCACAGGGGCTATCGAGACCCAGTACTTC.

The V gene is TRBV3-1 (or the pseudogene TRBV3-2), the J gene TRBJ2-1; perhaps TRBD2 as D (6 bases). CDR3 length: 17 amino acids. V lost 1 base to trimming and J lost 0 bases, with 13 bases between them. Looked up from germline, CDR1 is LGHDT and CDR2 is YNNKEL (reference sequence). The CDR3 coding sequence is TGTGCCAGCAGCCAAGGGATCCCGGGGGACTCCTACAATGAGCAGTTCTTC. Its translation: CASSQGIPGDSYNEQFF.

The chain couples TRBV24-1 to TRBJ1-2; D remains unclear. The germline gives CDR1 KGHDR, CDR2 SFDVKD. This CDR3 contains 20 residues. V dropped 4 bases and J dropped 0 bases, with 26 bases sitting between them. CDR3 DNA sequence: TGTGCCACCAGTGACCCCAAGGCCAGGCCGTCCGAAGAAGCTAACTATGGCTACACCTTC. It yields the protein CATSDPKARPSEEANYGYTF.

The CDR3 coding sequence is TGTGCCTTTGACAGGGCCCTCGGGTATGGCTACACCTTC. Translated, it gives CAFDRALGYGYTF. The rearrangement joins TRBV30 to TRBJ1-2; 7 nucleotides match TRBD1. Germline lookup yields CDR1 GTSNPN and CDR2 SVGIG (reference sequence). The CDR3 spans 13 residues. The junction had 10 bases not matched to a gene; V was cut back by 7 bases and J by 5 bases.

This chain connects TRBV19 to TRBJ2-5; a possible D gene is TRBD2 (6 bases). V lost 6 bases and J 5 bases, leaving 22 bases between the germline ends. Germline CDR1 is LNHDA and CDR2 is SQIVND (reference sequence). CDR3 size: 16 residues. CDR3 nucleotide sequence: TGTGCCAGTAGCGGGCCCCGGGGCGGGAACGGTGAGACCCAGTACTTC. As protein: CASSGPRGGNGETQYF.

This clone was seen more than once but under ten times. The chain couples TRBV7-8 to TRBJ1-5, with TRBD1 matching over 7 bases. The CDR3 totals 16 residues. Trimming removed 5 bases from V and 2 bases from J; junction bases left unmatched: 9. Germline values: CDR1 SGHVS, CDR2 FQNEAQ. The CDR3: CASSKRQGGGNQPQHF. The CDR3 bases are TGTGCCAGCAGCAAACGACAGGGAGGCGGCAATCAGCCCCAGCATTTT.

V is TRBV15 and J is TRBJ2-7; possibly TRBD2 for D (6 bases). The germline gives CDR1 LNHNV, CDR2 YYDKDF (reference sequence). V was shortened by 0 bases and J by 3 bases, with 9 bases between the two germline ends. The CDR3 has 14 residues. The CDR3 DNA follows: TGTGCCACCAGCAGAGAGGAGGGGAACTACGAGCAGTACTTC. Amino acids: CATSREEGNYEQYF.

The table lists this clone with a few counts. Additional DNA sequences in this sample encode the identical CDR3. The gene calls are TRBV7-9 and TRBJ2-2, with D hard to call. V lost 4 bases and J lost 0, with 9 bases in between. The germline gives CDR1 SEHNR, CDR2 FQNEAQ (reference sequence). The CDR3 runs to 15 residues. CDR3 region: CASSSQDTNTGELFF. CDR3 in DNA: TGTGCCAGCAGCTCGCAGGATACGAACACCGGGGAGCTGTTTTTT.

The CDR3 loop reads CASSQEGTSGPTDTQYF. The CDR3 DNA sequence: TGCGCCAGCAGCCAAGAGGGGACTAGCGGACCCACAGATACGCAGTATTTT. The J gene is TRBJ2-3, the V gene TRBV4-1, with TRBD2 identical over 11 bases. Per germline, CDR1 MGHRA and CDR2 YSYEKL. The CDR3 runs to 17 residues. J lost 2 bases, V lost 0 bases, and 4 bases had no gene match.

The chain combines TRBV19 with TRBJ1-1; tentatively, D is TRBD1 (5 bases). The CDR3 is made up of 13 amino acids. Germline lookup yields CDR1 LNHDA and CDR2 SQIVND (reference sequence). Trimming removed 8 bases from V and 6 bases from J, with 16 bases in between. The CDR3 nucleotides are TGTGCCAGTGTTACGACAGATTCCCCTGAAGCTTTCTTT. The encoded protein is CASVTTDSPEAFF.

J is TRBJ2-7 and V is TRBV11-2, with 12 bases matching TRBD2. J was trimmed by 2 bases and V by 5 bases; bases with no gene match: 4. The CDR3 loop spans 15 amino acids. CDR1 and CDR2 from the germline V gene are SGHAT and FQNNGV. CDR3 coding DNA: TGTGCCAGCAGCAAAGCTAGCGGGGGGGCCTACGAGCAGTACTTC. Residues: CASSKASGGAYEQYF.

This rearrangement joins TRBV25-1 to TRBJ1-3; 12 positions agree with TRBD1. This CDR3 region has 17 residues. V lost 4 bases, J lost 4 bases, and 8 bases stayed unmatched. Looked up from germline, CDR1 is MGHDK and CDR2 is SYGVNS. The CDR3 spells CASSGGQGARSGNTIYF. CDR3 sequence (DNA): TGTGCCAGCAGTGGGGGACAGGGGGCGAGGTCCGGAAACACCATATATTTT.

The chain couples TRBV13 to TRBJ1-1; the match to TRBD1 covers 7 bases. CDR3 length: 14 amino acids. Germline values: CDR1 PRHDT, CDR2 FYEKMQ (reference sequence). V shed 0 bases and J 6 bases; nucleotides not matched to a gene: 4. In nucleotides, the CDR3 is TGTGCCAGCAGCTTAGGGGCGGGGACAGCTGAAGCTTTCTTT. This encodes CASSLGAGTAEAFF.

The chain couples TRBV19 to TRBJ1-4; 11 positions agree with TRBD1. Trimming cost V 5 bases and J 8 bases; bases outside gene matches: 7. The CDR3 runs 15 residues. The germline V gene encodes CDR1 LNHDA and CDR2 SQIVND (reference sequence). DNA of the CDR3: TGTGCCAGTAGTCTCAACCGGGACAGGGGGGAAAAACTGTTTTTT. Its protein is CASSLNRDRGEKLFF. Combining the CDR3 with reference TRBV19 and TRBJ1-4 gives the whole variable domain DGGITQSPKYLFRKEGQNVTLSCEQNLNHDAMYWYRQDPGQGLRLIYYSQIVNDFQKGDIAEGYSVSREKKESFPLTVTSAQKNPTAFYLCASSLNRDRGEKLFFGSGTQLSVL.

Worth noting for this clone: The identical CDR3 is also encoded by other nucleotide sequences in the sample. The genes are TRBV9 and TRBJ1-5; D not resolved. V lost 0 bases and J lost 0, with 16 bases in between. The CDR3 is made up of 18 amino acids. Germline values: CDR1 SGDLS, CDR2 YYNGEE. The CDR3 region has the DNA TGTGCCAGCAGCGTAGCAGGTTGGGCAGCCTATAGCAATCAGCCCCAGCATTTT. Protein sequence: CASSVAGWAAYSNQPQHF.

In its sample, this clone was seen once. The chain recombines TRBV7-8 with TRBJ2-3; 9 bases are shared with TRBD2. CDR1 SGHVS and CDR2 FQNEAQ come from the germline V gene. Unmatched junction bases numbered 6, after V lost 0 bases and J lost 5 bases. The CDR3 covers 16 residues. The CDR3 sequence: CASSLAIAGGQDTQYF. CDR3 nucleotides: TGTGCCAGCAGCTTAGCTATTGCGGGGGGGCAAGATACGCAGTATTTT.

The V call is TRBV6-5, the J call TRBJ1-1; 7 bases align to TRBD1. The V gene's germline CDR1 is MNHEY and CDR2 SVGAGI. The junction had 5 bases not matched to a gene; V was cut back by 6 bases and J by 7 bases. This CDR3 spans 12 amino acids. CDR3 DNA sequence: TGTGCCAGCAGCAGGGGGTTCAGTGAAGCTTTCTTT. Translated: CASSRGFSEAFF.

The chain uses TRBV5-4 and TRBJ1-2, with 7 bases aligning to TRBD1. The CDR3 length is 13 residues. V trimming: 3 bases; J trimming: 6 bases; junction bases outside the gene matches: 5. Germline V gives CDR1 SGHNT, CDR2 YYREEE (reference sequence). CDR3 residues: CASSYRQGDGYTF. The CDR3 DNA reads TGTGCCAGCAGCTACCGACAGGGAGATGGCTACACCTTC. Combining the CDR3 with reference TRBV5-4 and TRBJ1-2 gives the whole variable domain ETGVTQSPTHLIKTRGQQVTLRCSSQSGHNTVSWYQQALGQGPQFIFQYYREEENGRGNFPPRFSGLQFPNYSSELNVNALELDDSALYLCASSYRQGDGYTFGSGTRLTVV.

The chain is built from TRBV7-2 and TRBJ1-2; 10 nucleotides match TRBD1. CDR3 length equals 13 residues. Germline V gives CDR1 SGHTA, CDR2 FQGNSA. The ends lost 7 bases at V and 5 bases at J; junction bases unmatched: 4. CDR3 sequence (DNA): TGTGCCAGCACCAGGGACAGGGGATATGGCTACACCTTC. It specifies CASTRDRGYGYTF.

This chain uses TRBV2 with TRBJ1-1, with D hard to call. V lost 7 bases and J lost 1, with 13 bases in between. Germline V gene data show CDR1 as SNHLY and CDR2 as FYNNEI. This CDR3 has 14 amino acids. The CDR3, as DNA: TGTGCCAGCAAGGTCGGGGATTGGAACACTGAAGCTTTCTTT. This sequence encodes CASKVGDWNTEAFF.

This clone has only one observation. The chain recombines TRBV7-2 with TRBJ2-1; possibly TRBD1 for D (6 bases). The CDR3 contains 14 residues. With 2 bases removed from V and 6 bases from J, the gap between germline ends came to 11 bases. Germline CDR1 reads SGHTA; CDR2 reads FQGNSA. The CDR3 here is CASSLTGWGNEQFF. The CDR3 nucleotides read TGTGCCAGCAGCTTAACAGGGTGGGGCAATGAGCAGTTCTTC.

The chain employs TRBV27 and TRBJ2-2, with 7 bases fitting TRBD1. Germline trimming cut 4 bases from V and 3 bases from J; bases unmatched to any gene: 8. The germline V gene encodes CDR1 MNHEY and CDR2 SMNVEV (reference sequence). The CDR3 totals 16 residues. The CDR3, as DNA: TGTGCCAGCAGTTCCGGGACAGCTTCCTACACCGGGGAGCTGTTTTTT. It codes for CASSSGTASYTGELFF.

The chain couples TRBV30 to TRBJ2-5; possibly TRBD1 for D (6 bases). Trimming cost V 5 bases and J 7 bases, with 17 bases left between them. The CDR3 runs 13 residues. The germline gives CDR1 GTSNPN, CDR2 SVGIG (reference sequence). The CDR3: CAWSTTGLGTQYF. In DNA, the CDR3 is TGTGCCTGGTCGACTACAGGGTTGGGGACCCAGTACTTC.

V gene TRBV4-1 combines with J gene TRBJ2-7; 9 bases match TRBD1. Per the germline V gene, CDR1 is MGHRA and CDR2 is YSYEKL. V lost 2 bases to trimming and J lost 5 bases; unmatched junction nucleotides: 7. This CDR3 has 15 amino acids. The CDR3 region has the DNA TGCGCCAGCAGCCAACGCGGACAGGGGTTCGACGAGCAGTACTTC. This gives the protein CASSQRGQGFDEQYF.

The chain recombines TRBV7-2 with TRBJ2-3; D is undetermined. This CDR3 contains 14 residues. Trimming shortened V by 1 base and J by 0 bases, and 5 bases separated the two germline ends. CDR1 and CDR2 from the germline V gene are SGHTA and FQGNSA. The CDR3 sequence: CASSLVTSTDTQYF. CDR3 in DNA: TGTGCCAGCAGCTTAGTAACTAGCACAGATACGCAGTATTTT.

The rearrangement joins TRBV2 to TRBJ1-2, with D hard to call. The CDR3 has 16 residues. The germline gives CDR1 SNHLY, CDR2 FYNNEI. Trimming cost V 0 bases and J 1 base, with 12 bases left between them. Written as DNA, the CDR3 is TGTGCCAGCAGTGAAGCTGGGGAGGGTGGTAACTATGGCTACACCTTC. As protein: CASSEAGEGGNYGYTF.

The V gene is TRBV11-2, the J gene TRBJ2-1, with 8 bases fitting TRBD1. CDR1 is SGHAT, CDR2 FQNNGV, per germline. Trimming cost V 6 bases and J 8 bases; bases outside gene matches: 6. The CDR3 consists of 13 residues. For the CDR3, the DNA is TGTGCCAGCAGACGGGCAGGGGGCCATGAGCAGTTCTTC. Its protein is CASRRAGGHEQFF.

The chain links TRBV29-1 to TRBJ2-3; D call uncertain. Deletions cut 4 bases from V and 0 bases from J, with 5 bases between. This CDR3 is built from 12 residues. Germline-derived CDR1 and CDR2 are SQVTM and ANQGSEA. In DNA form, the CDR3 reads TGCAGCGTTGTTCTTAGCACAGATACGCAGTATTTT. It yields the protein CSVVLSTDTQYF.

The chain uses TRBV4-1 and TRBJ2-3; TRBD2 matches 10 bases. V was pared by 4 bases and J by 1 base, with 5 bases of the junction left unmatched. CDR3 length equals 16 residues. Germline values: CDR1 MGHRA, CDR2 YSYEKL. The CDR3 protein is CASSLQRGGRTDTQYF. CDR3 coding DNA: TGCGCCAGCAGCCTTCAGCGGGGGGGCCGCACAGATACGCAGTATTTT.

The chain uses TRBV27 and TRBJ1-2; 8 bases fit TRBD1. Germline assignment: CDR1 MNHEY and CDR2 SMNVEV (reference sequence). The CDR3 length is 14 residues. The junction had 2 bases not matched to a gene; V was cut back by 1 base and J by 4 bases. The DNA for the CDR3 is TGTGCCAGCAGTTTATTGGGGACAGGCTATGGCTACACCTTC. It is translated as CASSLLGTGYGYTF.